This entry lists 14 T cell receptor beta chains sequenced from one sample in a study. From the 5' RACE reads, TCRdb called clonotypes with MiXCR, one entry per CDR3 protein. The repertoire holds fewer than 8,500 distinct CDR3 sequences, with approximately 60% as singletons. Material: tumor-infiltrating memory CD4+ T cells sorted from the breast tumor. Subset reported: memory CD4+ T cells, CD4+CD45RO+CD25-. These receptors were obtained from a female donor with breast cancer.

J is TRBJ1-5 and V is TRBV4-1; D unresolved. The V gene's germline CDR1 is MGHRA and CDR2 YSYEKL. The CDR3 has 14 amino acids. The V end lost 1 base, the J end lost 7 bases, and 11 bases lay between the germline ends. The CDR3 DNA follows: TGCGCCAGCAGCCAAGTGGTCTCGGAACAGCCCCAGCATTTT. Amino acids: CASSQVVSEQPQHF.

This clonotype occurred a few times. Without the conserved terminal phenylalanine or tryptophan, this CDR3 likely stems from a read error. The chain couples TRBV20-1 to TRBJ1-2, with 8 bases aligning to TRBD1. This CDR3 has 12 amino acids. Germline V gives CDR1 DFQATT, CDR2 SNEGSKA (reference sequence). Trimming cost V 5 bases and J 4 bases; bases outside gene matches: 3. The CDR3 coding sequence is TGCAGTGCTGGACAGGGAGGCTATGGCTACACCCTC. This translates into CSAGQGGYGYTL.

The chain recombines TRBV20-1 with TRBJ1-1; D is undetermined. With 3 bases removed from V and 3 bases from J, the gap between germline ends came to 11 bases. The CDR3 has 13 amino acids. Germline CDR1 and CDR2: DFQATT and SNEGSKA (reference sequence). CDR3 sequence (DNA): TGCAGTGCTAGCTTCCACACGGACACTGAAGCTTTCTTT. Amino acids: CSASFHTDTEAFF.

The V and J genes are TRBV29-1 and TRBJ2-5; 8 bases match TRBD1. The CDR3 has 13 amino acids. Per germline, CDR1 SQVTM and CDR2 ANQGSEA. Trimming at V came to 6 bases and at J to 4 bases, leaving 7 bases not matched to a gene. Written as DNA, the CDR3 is TGCAGCGTAAACAGGGGGATGGGAGAGACCCAGTACTTC. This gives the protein CSVNRGMGETQYF.

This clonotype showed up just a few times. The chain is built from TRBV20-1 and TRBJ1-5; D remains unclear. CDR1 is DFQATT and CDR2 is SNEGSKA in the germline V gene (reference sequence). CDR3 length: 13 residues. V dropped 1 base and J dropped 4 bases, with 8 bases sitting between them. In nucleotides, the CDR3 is TGCAGTGCTAGAGGTCGCAGTAATCAGCCCCAGCATTTT. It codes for CSARGRSNQPQHF.

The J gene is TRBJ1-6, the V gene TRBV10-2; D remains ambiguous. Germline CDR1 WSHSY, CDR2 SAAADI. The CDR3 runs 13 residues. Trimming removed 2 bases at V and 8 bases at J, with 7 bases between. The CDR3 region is CASSETGYSPLHF. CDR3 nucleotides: TGCGCCAGCAGTGAGACGGGTTATTCACCCCTCCACTTT.

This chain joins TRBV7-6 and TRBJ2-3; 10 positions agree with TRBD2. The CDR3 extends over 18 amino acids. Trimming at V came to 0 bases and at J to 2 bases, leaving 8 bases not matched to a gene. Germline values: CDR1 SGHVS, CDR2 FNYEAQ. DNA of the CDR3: TGTGCCAGCAGCTTAGCGAGTGTACTAGCGGGGAACACAGATACGCAGTATTTT. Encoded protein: CASSLASVLAGNTDTQYF.

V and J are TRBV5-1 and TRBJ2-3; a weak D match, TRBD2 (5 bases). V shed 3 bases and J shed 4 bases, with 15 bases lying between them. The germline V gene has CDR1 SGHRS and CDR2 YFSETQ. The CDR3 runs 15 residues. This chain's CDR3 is CASSSANGMADTQYF. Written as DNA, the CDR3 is TGCGCCAGCAGCTCGGCGAACGGGATGGCAGATACGCAGTATTTT.

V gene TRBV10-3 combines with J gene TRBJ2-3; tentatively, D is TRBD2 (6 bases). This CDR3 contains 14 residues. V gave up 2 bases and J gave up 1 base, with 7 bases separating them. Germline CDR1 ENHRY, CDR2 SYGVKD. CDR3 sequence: CAISEGGGTDTQYF. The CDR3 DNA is TGTGCCATCAGTGAGGGCGGGGGCACAGATACGCAGTATTTT.

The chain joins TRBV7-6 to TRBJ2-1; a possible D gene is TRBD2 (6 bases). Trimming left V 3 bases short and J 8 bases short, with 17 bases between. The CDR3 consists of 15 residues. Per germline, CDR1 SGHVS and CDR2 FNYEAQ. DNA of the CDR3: TGTGCCAGCAGCTTGCGGGATTTGTCTTCGGATGAGCAGTTCTTC. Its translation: CASSLRDLSSDEQFF.

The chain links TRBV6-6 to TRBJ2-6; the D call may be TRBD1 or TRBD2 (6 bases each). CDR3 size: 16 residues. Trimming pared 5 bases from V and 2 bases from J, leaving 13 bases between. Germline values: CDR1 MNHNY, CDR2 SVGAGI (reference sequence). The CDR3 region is CASSQSRDTGANVLTF. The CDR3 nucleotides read TGTGCCAGCAGTCAATCGCGGGACACTGGGGCCAACGTCCTGACTTTC.

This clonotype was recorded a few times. The CDR3 DNA is TGTGCCAGCAGTGACCCCTCTCTAGCGGGCACAGATACGCAGTATTTT. Protein sequence: CASSDPSLAGTDTQYF. The chain carries TRBV6-1 and TRBJ2-3; 7 nucleotides align to TRBD2. Germline lookup yields CDR1 MNHNS and CDR2 SASEGT. V trimming: 3 bases; J trimming: 1 base; junction bases outside the gene matches: 7. The CDR3 has 16 amino acids.

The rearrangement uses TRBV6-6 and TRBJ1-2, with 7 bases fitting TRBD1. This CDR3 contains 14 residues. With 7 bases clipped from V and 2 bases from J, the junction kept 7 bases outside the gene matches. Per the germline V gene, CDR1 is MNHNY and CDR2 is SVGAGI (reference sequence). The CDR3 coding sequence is TGTGCCAGCAACGGACAGGCGGCAAACTATGGCTACACCTTC. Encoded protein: CASNGQAANYGYTF.

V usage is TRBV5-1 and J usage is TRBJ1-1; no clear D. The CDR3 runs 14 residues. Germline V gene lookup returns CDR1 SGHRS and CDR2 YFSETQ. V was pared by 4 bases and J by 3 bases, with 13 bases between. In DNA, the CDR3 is TGCGCCAGCAGCACGCGGGATGGGGACACTGAAGCTTTCTTT. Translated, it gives CASSTRDGDTEAFF.